This T cell receptor beta chain was observed in a study of long-term antiretroviral therapy in people with HIV. Findings and limits, study-wide: Dominating the repertoire at all time points were the clones that expanded before ART. Information on adherence to ART, viral resistance or therapy changes was unavailable.

Points on this clone: The antigen is undetermined.

Researchers report immunoSEQ v3.0 was run at survey level. Sequencing was performed with immunoSEQ multiplex PCR; in TCRdb, only in-frame clones are kept and a portion is missing. The sample lists 38,000 or so clones; 94% were seen once. Germline V CDR1 and CDR2: GTSNPN, SVGIG (reference sequence). The CDR3 loop spans 17 amino acids. V lost 8 bases and J 0 bases, leaving 22 bases between the germline ends. The samples, holding about 1-10 million cryopreserved PBMC, were thawed before DNA extraction was carried out. Specimen: unsorted PBMCs, collected about 9.1 years after starting antiretroviral therapy. The clonotype comes from a young man with HIV. The chain has TRBV30 and TRBJ2-2, with TRBD1 as a possible D gene (6 bases). The CDR3 coding sequence is TGTGCCCAGGGTACAGGGAGACCATTCGCGAACACCGGGGAGCTGTTTTTT. It specifies CAQGTGRPFANTGELFF.